What follows are 21 T cell receptor beta chains derived from one specimen sequenced in a study of response to subunit inactivated influenza vaccine. MiXCR, applied by TCRdb to the RT-PCR reads, yields one record per CDR3 protein. The sample shows about 540,000 distinct CDR3 sequences, less than 25% of them seen only once. The same sample was also studied in work on T cells expressing NK-cell markers. From that paper: TCR beta cDNA was generated via 5'RACE template switching incorporating UMIs.

Here the sequenced sample was CD4+ T cells sorted from PBMCs, taken 11 to 12 days after vaccination. The receptors come from a man in his fifties or sixties who received an inactivated influenza vaccine.

The rearrangement links TRBV7-2 to TRBJ2-6; no reliable D call. Germline V lookup: CDR1 SGHTA, CDR2 FQGNSA. Trimming took 4 bases from V and 3 from J, leaving 10 bases between them. The CDR3 runs to 15 residues. The CDR3 DNA reads TGTGCCAGCAGCTCGGAAGTAGGTGGGGCCAACGTCCTGACTTTC. It specifies CASSSEVGGANVLTF.

This clonotype has only a few counts. V gene TRBV12-3 or TRBV12-4 combines with J gene TRBJ2-7, with 10 bases aligning to TRBD1. The CDR3 totals 18 residues. Trimming cost V 4 bases and J 0 bases; bases outside gene matches: 12. The CDR3 protein is CASSSRPGTGAVSYEQYF. The DNA for the CDR3 is TGTGCCAGCAGTTCCCGTCCCGGGACAGGGGCTGTCTCCTACGAGCAGTACTTC.

This rearrangement joins TRBV5-1 to TRBJ2-1; D gene ambiguous. The V and J ends lost 6 bases and 10 bases respectively, with 20 bases between them. Germline V CDR1 and CDR2: SGHRS, YFSETQ. There are 14 residues in the CDR3. CDR3 region: CASTPPLVKGEQFF. The CDR3 DNA sequence: TGCGCCAGCACCCCTCCCCTAGTAAAGGGAGAGCAGTTCTTC.

This chain uses TRBV6-2 or TRBV6-3 with TRBJ2-1; D possibly uses TRBD1 or TRBD2 (6 bases each). The length of the CDR3 is 13 residues. The germline V and J ends were trimmed by 11 bases and 3 bases, with 14 bases remaining between them. Germline V lookup: CDR1 MNHEY, CDR2 SVGEGT. Here the CDR3 reads CAGGGWNYNEQFF. The CDR3 DNA follows: TGTGCCGGAGGGGGATGGAACTACAATGAGCAGTTCTTC.

A word on this clonotype: A junction end diverges from the germline sequence, so it may reflect a read error. V is TRBV12-3 or TRBV12-4 and J is TRBJ2-7; D uncertain. This CDR3 spans 12 amino acids. The CDR3 DNA reads as TGTGCCAGCAGCGACCCGGGCTCACCAGCTTCTTTC. This codes for CASSDPGSPASF.

The chain recombines TRBV10-3 with TRBJ1-4; D unclear. This CDR3 spans 15 amino acids. Trimming stripped 2 bases from V and 4 bases from J, with 11 bases between. From germline, CDR1 is ENHRY and CDR2 SYGVKD. CDR3 nucleotides: TGTGCCATCAGTGAGAAGCACGGCTATAATGAAAAACTGTTTTTT. This codes for CAISEKHGYNEKLFF.

This clonotype was counted only a few times. Compared with germline, one end of the junction differs, possibly owing to a read error. V is TRBV20-1 and J is TRBJ2-5, with D uncertain. This CDR3 comprises 11 residues. Germline-derived CDR1 and CDR2 are DFQATT and SNEGSKA (reference sequence). CDR3 sequence (DNA): TGCAGTGCTGGAGAAGAAGAGACCCAGTACTTC. Its protein product is CSAGEEETQYF.

This chain links TRBV20-1 with TRBJ2-3, with 7 bases fitting TRBD2. With 0 bases clipped from V and 1 base from J, the junction kept 7 bases outside the gene matches. The CDR3 loop spans 16 amino acids. Germline CDR1 reads DFQATT; CDR2 reads SNEGSKA (reference sequence). CDR3 region: CSARDFAGVGTDTQYF. CDR3 nucleotide sequence: TGCAGTGCTAGAGATTTTGCGGGAGTTGGCACAGATACGCAGTATTTT.

Turning to this clonotype: At one boundary the junction diverges from the germline segment, which might be a read error. The rearrangement links TRBV20-1 to TRBJ1-5; D gene uncertain. The CDR3 runs to 18 residues. Germline assignment: CDR1 DFQATT and CDR2 SNEGSKA (reference sequence). Here the CDR3 reads CCARDPGRRFYSNQPQHF. Here the CDR3 DNA reads TGCTGTGCTAGAGATCCCGGCAGGAGATTTTATAGCAATCAGCCCCAGCATTTT.

The table lists this clonotype with a few counts. The gene calls are TRBV10-3 and TRBJ2-7, with 8 bases identical to TRBD2. The J segment lost 2 bases and the V segment lost 0 bases, leaving 3 bases of the junction unmatched. The CDR3 spans 15 residues. Per germline, CDR1 ENHRY and CDR2 SYGVKD. The DNA of the CDR3 is TGTGCCATCAGTGAGTCGAGTAGCGGGGCCTACGAGCAGTACTTC. This gives the protein CAISESSSGAYEQYF.

This chain links TRBV5-1 with TRBJ2-5, with 10 positions matching TRBD2. The CDR3 spans 16 residues. V was pared by 0 bases and J by 2 bases, with 4 bases of the junction left unmatched. The germline V gene has CDR1 SGHRS and CDR2 YFSETQ. In nucleotides, the CDR3 is TGCGCCAGCAGCTTGGGGACTAGCGGCTTACAAGAGACCCAGTACTTC. Translating it yields CASSLGTSGLQETQYF.

This clonotype was counted ten times or more. The V and J genes are TRBV7-6 and TRBJ2-5; D unresolved. The CDR3 has 14 amino acids. Trimming removed 6 bases at V and 4 bases at J, with 15 bases between. The germline gives CDR1 SGHVS, CDR2 FNYEAQ. The CDR3: CASSPGPRGETQYF. The CDR3 region has the DNA TGTGCCAGCAGTCCGGGCCCCAGAGGAGAGACCCAGTACTTC.

This clonotype appeared a few times. The V call is TRBV6-2 or TRBV6-3, the J call TRBJ1-2; TRBD1 matches at 7 bases. CDR1 is MNHEY, CDR2 SVGEGT, per germline. This CDR3 contains 13 residues. J lost 5 bases, V lost 8 bases, and 8 bases had no gene match. The CDR3 DNA reads TGTGCCAGCGGAACCAACAGGGGATATGGCTACACCTTC. This codes for CASGTNRGYGYTF.

This clonotype was found many times. The chain uses TRBV20-1 and TRBJ2-5, with D unresolved. Trimming pared 0 bases from V and 5 bases from J, leaving 7 bases between. Germline assignment: CDR1 DFQATT and CDR2 SNEGSKA (reference sequence). The CDR3 contains 12 residues. This CDR3 is CSAREVGETQYF. The DNA for the CDR3 is TGCAGTGCTAGAGAAGTGGGGGAGACCCAGTACTTC.

The V call is TRBV7-2, the J call TRBJ2-7; no clear D gene. The CDR3 is made up of 15 amino acids. Germline loops: CDR1 SGHTA, CDR2 FQGNSA. V lost 1 base and J lost 0, with 10 bases in between. CDR3: CASSLDVHNSYEQYF. The CDR3 region has the DNA TGTGCCAGCAGCTTAGACGTGCACAACTCCTACGAGCAGTACTTC.

V is TRBV12-3 or TRBV12-4 and J is TRBJ2-1; D is possibly TRBD1 (6 bases). The CDR3 has 14 residues. The V end was cut by 2 bases, the J end by 6 bases, with 11 bases between. For the CDR3, the DNA is TGTGCCAGCAGTTTAACCGGGACAATCAATGAGCAGTTCTTC. It specifies CASSLTGTINEQFF.

The chain employs TRBV10-3 and TRBJ2-7; D is unclear. Germline CDR1 reads ENHRY; CDR2 reads SYGVKD. This CDR3 is 15 amino acids long. The V end was cut by 0 bases, the J end by 3 bases, with 12 bases between. DNA for the CDR3: TGTGCCATCAGTGAGTCTATTGGCCTAGACTACGAGCAGTACTTC. This sequence encodes CAISESIGLDYEQYF.

The chain is built from TRBV12-3 or TRBV12-4 and TRBJ2-3; D is ambiguous. V was pared by 4 bases and J by 5 bases, with 10 bases between. The CDR3 runs to 13 residues. CDR3 DNA: TGTGCCAGCAGTTCTCGAGACGGAGATACGCAGTATTTT. Residues: CASSSRDGDTQYF.

This chain links TRBV3-1 with TRBJ2-7; D gene unclear. Germline V gene data show CDR1 as LGHDT and CDR2 as YNNKEL (reference sequence). The length of the CDR3 is 12 residues. V lost 1 base and J lost 7, with 8 bases in between. The CDR3 spells CASSQGAAEQYF. Written as DNA, the CDR3 is TGTGCCAGCAGCCAAGGGGCGGCTGAGCAGTACTTC.

The J gene is TRBJ2-2, the V gene TRBV5-1, with TRBD2 matching 8 bases. From germline, CDR1 is SGHRS and CDR2 YFSETQ. With 3 bases clipped from V and 4 bases from J, the junction kept 2 bases outside the gene matches. The CDR3 is made up of 14 amino acids. The CDR3 DNA reads as TGCGCCAGCAGCTCCGGGACTAGCACCGGGGAGCTGTTTTTT. Translation: CASSSGTSTGELFF. Looking up the rest from reference TRBV5-1 and TRBJ2-2 gives the full variable domain: KAGVTQTPRYLIKTRGQQVTLSCSPISGHRSVSWYQQTPGQGLQFLFEYFSETQRNKGNFPGRFSGRQFSNSRSEMNVSTLELGDSALYLCASSSGTSTGELFFGEGSRLTVL.

This clonotype occurred many times. The chain is built from TRBV5-1 and TRBJ1-5; no firm D call. Deletions cut 2 bases from V and 5 bases from J, with 8 bases between. CDR1 is SGHRS and CDR2 is YFSETQ in the germline V gene. The CDR3 extends over 13 amino acids. The CDR3 region has the DNA TGCGCCAGCAGCTTAGGGTCTGATCAGCCCCAGCATTTT. Encoded protein: CASSLGSDQPQHF.